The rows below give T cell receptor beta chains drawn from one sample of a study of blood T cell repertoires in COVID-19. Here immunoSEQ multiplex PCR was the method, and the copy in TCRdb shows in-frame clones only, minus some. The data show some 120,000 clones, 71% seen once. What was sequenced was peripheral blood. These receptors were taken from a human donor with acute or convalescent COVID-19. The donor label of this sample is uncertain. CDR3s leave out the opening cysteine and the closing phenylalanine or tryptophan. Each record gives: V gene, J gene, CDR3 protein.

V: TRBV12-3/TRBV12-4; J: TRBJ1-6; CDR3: ASSLSSNSPLH
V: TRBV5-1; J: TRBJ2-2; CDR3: ASSLGGNTGELF
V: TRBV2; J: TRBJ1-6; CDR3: ASSSTQVEGSPLH
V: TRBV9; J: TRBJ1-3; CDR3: ASSVALVGSSGNTIY
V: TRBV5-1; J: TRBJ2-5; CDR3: ASSDGLAGIQETQY
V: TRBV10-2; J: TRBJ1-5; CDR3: ASSEIGGYNQPQH
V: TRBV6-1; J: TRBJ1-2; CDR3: ASSEGSLEKERGYT
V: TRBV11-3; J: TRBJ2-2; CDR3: ASSPASGGGPNTGELF
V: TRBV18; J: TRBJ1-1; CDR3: ASSPTRGGAGTEAF
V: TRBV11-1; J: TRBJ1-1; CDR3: ASSRPTGNTEAF
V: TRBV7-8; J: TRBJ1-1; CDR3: ASSFGQNMNTEAF
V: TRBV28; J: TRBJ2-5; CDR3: ASSNPTGAQY
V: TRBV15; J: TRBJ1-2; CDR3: ATSRPGQPYGYT
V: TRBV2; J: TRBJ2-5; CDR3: ASGIGQQETQY
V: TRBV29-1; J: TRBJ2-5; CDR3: SVDAVQETQY
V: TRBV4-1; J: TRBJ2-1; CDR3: ASSGNSHEQF
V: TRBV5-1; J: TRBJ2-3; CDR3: ASRLLGPSSTDTQY
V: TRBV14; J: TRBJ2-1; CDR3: ASSQNRGGADEQF
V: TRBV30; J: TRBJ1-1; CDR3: AWTGGGRDTEAF
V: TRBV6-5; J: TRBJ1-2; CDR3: ASKASRGVYGYT
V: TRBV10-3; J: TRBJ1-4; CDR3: AISAQGAWATNEKLF
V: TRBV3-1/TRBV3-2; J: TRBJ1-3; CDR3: ASSPRDRGRTIY
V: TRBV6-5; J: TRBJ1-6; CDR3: ASILSGRGNSPLH
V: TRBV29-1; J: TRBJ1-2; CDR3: SVVKDRSNYGYT
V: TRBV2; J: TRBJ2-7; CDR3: ASSQLAGGYEQY